Sequencing of this T cell receptor (beta chain) was carried out in a study of T cell repertoires in cytomegalovirus infection. Study overall: CMV epitopes that were recently identified and HLA-C-restricted were used alongside well-studied HLA-B-restricted ones. Evidence of both CMV infection and a matching HLA type came from public TCR beta signatures.

One entry per CDR3 protein, called by TCRdb with MiXCR from the reads. The sample has about 110,000 distinct CDR3 sequences, around 28% seen once; the top ten hold roughly three quarters. Notes on this clonotype: Antigen unknown.

CDR3 length: 20 residues. Per germline, CDR1 MDHEN and CDR2 SYDVKM. Trimming removed 2 bases at V and 0 bases at J, with 23 bases between. Regarding the study as a whole: Predominance within the ex vivo response was attributable to HLA-C-restricted CMV-specific TCR beta clonotypes. Based on cumulative public TCR beta family frequency, carriers of CMV plus the relevant HLA were identified.

Sequenced material: CD8+ T cells from cultured PBMCs, taken from culture after CMV antigen stimulation. The V and J genes are TRBV28 and TRBJ1-5; the D is unclear. This receptor was obtained from a human donor in good health (CMV status not recorded). Some clones in this sample may be carry-over from other donors' samples. CDR3 protein: CASSLGLIQTSRDSNQPQHF. The CDR3 DNA is TGTGCCAGCAGTTTAGGACTTATCCAAACTTCGAGGGATAGCAATCAGCCCCAGCATTTT.